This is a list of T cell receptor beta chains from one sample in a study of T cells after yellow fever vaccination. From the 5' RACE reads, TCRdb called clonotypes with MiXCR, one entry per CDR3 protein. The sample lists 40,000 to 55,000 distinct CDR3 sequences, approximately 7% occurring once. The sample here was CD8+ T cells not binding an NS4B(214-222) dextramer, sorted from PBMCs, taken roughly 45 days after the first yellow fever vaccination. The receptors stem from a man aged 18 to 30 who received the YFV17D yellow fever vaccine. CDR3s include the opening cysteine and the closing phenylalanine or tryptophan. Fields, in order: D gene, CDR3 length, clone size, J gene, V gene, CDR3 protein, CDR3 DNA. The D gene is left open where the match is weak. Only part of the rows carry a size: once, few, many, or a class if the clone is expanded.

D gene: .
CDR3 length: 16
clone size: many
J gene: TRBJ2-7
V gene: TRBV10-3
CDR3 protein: CAISEILAGHTYEQYF
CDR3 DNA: TGTGCCATCAGTGAAATTTTGGCAGGTCACACCTACGAGCAGTACTTC

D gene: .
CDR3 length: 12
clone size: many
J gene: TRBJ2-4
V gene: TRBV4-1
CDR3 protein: CASSPGADIQYF
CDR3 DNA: TGCGCCAGCAGCCCCGGGGCCGACATTCAGTACTTC

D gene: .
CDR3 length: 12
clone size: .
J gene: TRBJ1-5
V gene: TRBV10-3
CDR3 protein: CAISESGTFQHF
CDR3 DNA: TGTGCCATCAGTGAGTCCGGCACGTTCCAGCATTTT

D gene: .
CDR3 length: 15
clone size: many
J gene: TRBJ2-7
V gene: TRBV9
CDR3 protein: CASSPPGQTIHEQYF
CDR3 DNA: TGTGCCAGCAGCCCCCCAGGACAGACGATACACGAGCAGTACTTC

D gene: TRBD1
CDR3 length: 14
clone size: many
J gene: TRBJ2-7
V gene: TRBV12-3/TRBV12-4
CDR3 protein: CASSSGTAPYEQYF
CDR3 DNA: TGTGCCAGCAGTTCAGGGACAGCGCCCTACGAGCAGTACTTC

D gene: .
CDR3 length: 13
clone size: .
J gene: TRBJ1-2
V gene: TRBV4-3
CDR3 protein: CASSQDEQHGYTF
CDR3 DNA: TGCGCCAGCAGCCAGGACGAACAGCATGGCTACACCTTC

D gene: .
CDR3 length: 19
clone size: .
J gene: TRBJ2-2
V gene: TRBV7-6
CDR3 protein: CASSSTRPDPTPNTGELFF
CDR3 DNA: TGTGCCAGCAGCTCGACCCGACCGGACCCAACCCCTAACACCGGGGAGCTGTTTTTT

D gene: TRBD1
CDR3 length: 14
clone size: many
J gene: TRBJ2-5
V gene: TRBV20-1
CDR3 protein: CSAAQGEGQETQYF
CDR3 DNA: TGCAGTGCTGCCCAGGGGGAAGGCCAAGAGACCCAGTACTTC

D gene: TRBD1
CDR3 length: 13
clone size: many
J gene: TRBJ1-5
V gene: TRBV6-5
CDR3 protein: CASSQGGNQPQHF
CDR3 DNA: TGTGCCAGCAGTCAGGGGGGCAATCAGCCCCAGCATTTT

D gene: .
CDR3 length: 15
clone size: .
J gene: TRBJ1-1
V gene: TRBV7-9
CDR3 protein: CASSSRGGRWTEAFF
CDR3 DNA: TGTGCCAGCAGCTCTCGGGGGGGCCGGTGGACTGAAGCTTTCTTT

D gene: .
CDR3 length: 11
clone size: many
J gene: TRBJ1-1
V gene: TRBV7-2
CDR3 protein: CASSFWPEAFF
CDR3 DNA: TGTGCCAGCAGCTTTTGGCCCGAAGCTTTCTTT

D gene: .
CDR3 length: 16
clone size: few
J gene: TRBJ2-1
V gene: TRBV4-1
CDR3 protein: CASSHSGQWGANEQFF
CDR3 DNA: TGCGCCAGCAGCCATTCGGGACAGTGGGGGGCCAATGAGCAGTTCTTC

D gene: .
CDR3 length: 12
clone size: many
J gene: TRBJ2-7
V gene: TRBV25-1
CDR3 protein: CASSVSQYEQYF
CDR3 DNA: TGTGCCAGCAGTGTCTCGCAGTACGAGCAGTACTTC

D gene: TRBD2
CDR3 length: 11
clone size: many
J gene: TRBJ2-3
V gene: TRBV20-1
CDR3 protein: CRRGGADTQYF
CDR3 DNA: TGCAGACGGGGGGGCGCAGATACGCAGTATTTT

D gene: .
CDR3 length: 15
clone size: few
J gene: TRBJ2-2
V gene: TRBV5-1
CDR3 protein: CASSLERLGTGELFF
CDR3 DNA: TGCGCCAGCAGCTTGGAAAGACTAGGGACCGGGGAGCTGTTTTTT

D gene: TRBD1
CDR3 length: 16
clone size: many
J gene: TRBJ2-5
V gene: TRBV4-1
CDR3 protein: CASSQPGQGAGKTQYF
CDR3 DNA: TGCGCCAGCAGCCAACCGGGACAGGGGGCAGGGAAGACCCAGTACTTC

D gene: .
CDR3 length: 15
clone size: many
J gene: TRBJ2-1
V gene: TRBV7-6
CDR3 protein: CASSLGGPGDNEQFF
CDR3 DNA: TGTGCCAGCAGCTTAGGTGGTCCGGGGGACAATGAGCAGTTCTTC

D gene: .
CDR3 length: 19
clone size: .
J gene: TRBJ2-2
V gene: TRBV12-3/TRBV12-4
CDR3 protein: CASSFGKGIWPRDTGELFF
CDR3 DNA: TGTGCCAGCAGTTTCGGGAAGGGGATTTGGCCGAGGGACACCGGGGAGCTGTTTTTT

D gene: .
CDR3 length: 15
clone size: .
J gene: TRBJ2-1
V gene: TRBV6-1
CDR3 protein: CASSEAGGTTNEQFF
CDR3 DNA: TGTGCCAGCAGTGAAGCGGGGGGGACAACCAATGAGCAGTTCTTC

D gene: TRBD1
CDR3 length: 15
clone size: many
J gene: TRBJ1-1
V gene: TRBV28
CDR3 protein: CASSLTGAMNTEAFF
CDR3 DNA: TGTGCCAGCAGTTTGACAGGGGCGATGAACACTGAAGCTTTCTTT

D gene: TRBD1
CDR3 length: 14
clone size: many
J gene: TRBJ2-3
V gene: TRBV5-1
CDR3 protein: CASSRTGGVNTQYF
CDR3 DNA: TGCGCCAGCAGCCGGACAGGGGGCGTAAATACGCAGTATTTT

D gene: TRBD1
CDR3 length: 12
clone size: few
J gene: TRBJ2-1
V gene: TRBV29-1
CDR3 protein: CSGTGGAKGQFF
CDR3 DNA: TGCAGCGGGACAGGGGGAGCGAAAGGTCAGTTCTTC

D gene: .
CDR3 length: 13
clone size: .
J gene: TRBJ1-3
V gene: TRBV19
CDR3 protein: CASMRGSGNTIYF
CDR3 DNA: TGTGCCAGTATGAGGGGGTCCGGAAACACCATATATTTT

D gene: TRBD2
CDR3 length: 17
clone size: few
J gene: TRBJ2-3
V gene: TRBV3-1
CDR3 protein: CASSQDWRGGDTDTQYF
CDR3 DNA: TGTGCCAGCAGCCAAGATTGGCGGGGGGGAGACACAGATACGCAGTATTTT

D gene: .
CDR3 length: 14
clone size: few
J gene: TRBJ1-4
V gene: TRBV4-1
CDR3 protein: CASSQDPVNEKLFF
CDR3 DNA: TGCGCCAGCAGCCAAGATCCCGTTAATGAAAAACTGTTTTTT

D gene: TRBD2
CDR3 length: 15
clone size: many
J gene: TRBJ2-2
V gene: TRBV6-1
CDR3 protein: CASSPAGANTGELFF
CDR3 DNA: TGTGCCAGCAGCCCCGCGGGAGCGAACACCGGGGAGCTGTTTTTT

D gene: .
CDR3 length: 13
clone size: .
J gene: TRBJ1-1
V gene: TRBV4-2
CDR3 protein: CASSQGGWEKAFF
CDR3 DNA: TGTGCCAGCAGCCAAGGGGGCTGGGAAAAAGCTTTCTTT

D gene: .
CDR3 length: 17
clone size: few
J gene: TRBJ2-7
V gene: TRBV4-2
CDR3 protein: CASSHPKAAYEYYEQYF
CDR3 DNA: TGTGCCAGCAGCCATCCCAAAGCGGCGTACGAATACTACGAGCAGTACTTC

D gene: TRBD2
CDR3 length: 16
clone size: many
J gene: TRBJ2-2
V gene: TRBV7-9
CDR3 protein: CASSSRSGGNTGELFF
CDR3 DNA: TGTGCCAGCAGCTCGCGTAGCGGGGGGAACACCGGGGAGCTGTTTTTT

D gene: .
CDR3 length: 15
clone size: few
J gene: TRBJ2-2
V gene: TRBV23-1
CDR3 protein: CASDFGRGETGELFF
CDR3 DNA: TGCGCCAGCGATTTTGGCAGGGGCGAGACCGGGGAGCTGTTTTTT

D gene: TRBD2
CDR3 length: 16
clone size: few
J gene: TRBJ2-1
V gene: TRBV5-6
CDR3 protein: CASSVLTSGGANEQFF
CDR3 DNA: TGTGCCAGCAGCGTCCTGACTAGCGGGGGGGCTAATGAGCAGTTCTTC

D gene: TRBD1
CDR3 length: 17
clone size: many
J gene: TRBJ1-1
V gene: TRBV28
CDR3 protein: CASSPPGTGSGDTEAFF
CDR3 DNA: TGTGCCAGCAGTCCCCCCGGGACAGGGTCTGGAGATACTGAAGCTTTCTTT

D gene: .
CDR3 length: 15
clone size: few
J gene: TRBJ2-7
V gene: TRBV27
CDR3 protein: CASSFDMPGFYEQYF
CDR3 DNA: TGTGCCAGCAGTTTTGACATGCCCGGCTTCTACGAGCAGTACTTC

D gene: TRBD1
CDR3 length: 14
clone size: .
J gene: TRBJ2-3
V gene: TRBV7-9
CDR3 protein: CASSLDRGRDTQYF
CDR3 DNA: TGTGCCAGCAGCTTAGACAGGGGGCGAGATACGCAGTATTTT

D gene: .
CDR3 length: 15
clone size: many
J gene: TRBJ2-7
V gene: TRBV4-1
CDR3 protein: CASSQEYANPYEQYF
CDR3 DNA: TGCGCCAGCAGCCAAGAGTATGCCAACCCCTACGAGCAGTACTTC

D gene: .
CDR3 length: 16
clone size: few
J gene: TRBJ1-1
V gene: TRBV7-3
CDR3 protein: CASSPSPTRSGLGAFF
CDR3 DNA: TGTGCCAGCAGCCCAAGCCCCACTCGGTCAGGCTTGGGGGCTTTCTTT

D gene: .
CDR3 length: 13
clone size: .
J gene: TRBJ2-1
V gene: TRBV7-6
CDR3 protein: CASSWAEDNEQFF
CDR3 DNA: TGTGCCAGCAGCTGGGCAGAAGACAATGAGCAGTTCTTC

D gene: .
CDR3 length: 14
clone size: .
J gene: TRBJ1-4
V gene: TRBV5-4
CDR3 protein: CASSSTGTEGKLFF
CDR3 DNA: TGTGCCAGCAGCTCCACGGGGACGGAGGGAAAACTGTTTTTT

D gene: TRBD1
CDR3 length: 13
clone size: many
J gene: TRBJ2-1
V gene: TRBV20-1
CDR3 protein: CSASGTGGTEQFF
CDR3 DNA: TGCAGTGCTAGTGGGACAGGGGGCACTGAGCAGTTCTTC

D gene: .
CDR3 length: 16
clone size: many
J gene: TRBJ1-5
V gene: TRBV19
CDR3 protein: CASSTPFKGGNQPQHF
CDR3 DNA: TGTGCCAGTAGTACCCCTTTTAAGGGGGGCAATCAGCCCCAGCATTTT

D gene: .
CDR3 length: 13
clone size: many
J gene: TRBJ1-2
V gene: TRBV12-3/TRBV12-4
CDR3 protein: CASSFPGTYGYTF
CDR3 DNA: TGTGCCAGCAGTTTCCCCGGCACCTATGGCTACACCTTC

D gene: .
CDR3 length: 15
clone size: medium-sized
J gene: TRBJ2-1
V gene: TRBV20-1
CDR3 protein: CSARDLAGPYNEQFF
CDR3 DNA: TGCAGTGCTAGAGATTTGGCGGGGCCCTACAATGAGCAGTTCTTC

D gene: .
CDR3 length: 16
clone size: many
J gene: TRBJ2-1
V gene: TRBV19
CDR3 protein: CASSIGWGFTYNEQFF
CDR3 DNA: TGTGCCAGTAGTATAGGATGGGGGTTTACCTACAATGAGCAGTTCTTC

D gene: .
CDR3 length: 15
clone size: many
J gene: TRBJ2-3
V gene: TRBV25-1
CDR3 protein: CASSEWSEFTDTQYF
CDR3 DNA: TGTGCCAGCAGTGAGTGGTCAGAGTTCACAGATACGCAGTATTTT

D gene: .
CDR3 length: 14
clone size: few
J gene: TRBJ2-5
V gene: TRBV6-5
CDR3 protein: CASSYSGTVETQYF
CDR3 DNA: TGTGCCAGCAGTTATTCCGGGACGGTGGAGACCCAGTACTTC

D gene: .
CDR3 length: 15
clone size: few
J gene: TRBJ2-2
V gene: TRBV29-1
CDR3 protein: CSVAGQEASTGELFF
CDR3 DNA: TGCAGCGTTGCGGGGCAAGAGGCTTCCACCGGGGAGCTGTTTTTT

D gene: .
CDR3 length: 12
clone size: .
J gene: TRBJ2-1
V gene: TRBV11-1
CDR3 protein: CASSFASNEQFF
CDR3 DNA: TGTGCCAGCAGCTTTGCAAGCAATGAGCAGTTCTTC

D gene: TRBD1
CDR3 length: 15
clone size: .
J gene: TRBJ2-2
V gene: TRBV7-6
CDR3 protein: CASSLGQAPTGELFF
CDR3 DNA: TGTGCCAGCAGCTTGGGACAGGCCCCCACCGGGGAGCTGTTTTTT

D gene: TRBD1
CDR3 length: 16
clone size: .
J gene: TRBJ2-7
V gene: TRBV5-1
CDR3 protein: CASSFTRTGGLYEQYF
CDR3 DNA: TGCGCCAGCAGCTTTACTCGGACAGGGGGTTTGTACGAGCAGTACTTC

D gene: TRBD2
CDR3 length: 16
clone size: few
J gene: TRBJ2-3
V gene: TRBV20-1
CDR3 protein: CSATDLGLAGGDTQYF
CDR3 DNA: TGCAGTGCTACAGACCTCGGACTAGCGGGGGGAGATACGCAGTATTTT

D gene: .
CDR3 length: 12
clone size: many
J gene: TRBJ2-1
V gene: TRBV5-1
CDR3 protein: CASSFPNNEQFF
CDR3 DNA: TGCGCCAGCAGCTTCCCTAACAATGAGCAGTTCTTC